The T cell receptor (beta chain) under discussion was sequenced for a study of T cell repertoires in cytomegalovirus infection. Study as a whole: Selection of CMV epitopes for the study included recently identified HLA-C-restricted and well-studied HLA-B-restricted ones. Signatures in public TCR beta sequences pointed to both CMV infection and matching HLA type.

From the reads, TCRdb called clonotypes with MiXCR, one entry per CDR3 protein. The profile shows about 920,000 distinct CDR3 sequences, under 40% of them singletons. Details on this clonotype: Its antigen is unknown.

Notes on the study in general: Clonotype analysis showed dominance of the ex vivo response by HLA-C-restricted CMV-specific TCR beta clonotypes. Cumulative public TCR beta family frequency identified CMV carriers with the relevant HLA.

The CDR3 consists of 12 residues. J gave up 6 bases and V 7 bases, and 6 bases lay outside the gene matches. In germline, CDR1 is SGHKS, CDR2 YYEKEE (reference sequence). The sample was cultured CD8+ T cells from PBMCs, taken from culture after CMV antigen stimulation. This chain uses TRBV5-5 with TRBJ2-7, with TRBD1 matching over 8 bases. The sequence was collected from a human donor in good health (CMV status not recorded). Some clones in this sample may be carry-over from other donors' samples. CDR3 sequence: CASGSGGSEQYF. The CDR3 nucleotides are TGTGCCAGCGGATCAGGGGGCAGCGAGCAGTACTTC.